This T cell receptor beta chain was profiled in a study of blood T cells in healthy people across ages. Points from the study as a whole: One million T cells yielded diversity estimates that were considered underestimates.

The CDR3 has 16 amino acids. The germline gives CDR1 MNHEY, CDR2 SVGEGT. In the case of this clonotype: The antigen remains undetermined. Germline and junction disagree at one end, which may indicate a read error.

Together with a sample-barcoded 5' primer, a J-beta primer mix was included in a second PCR lasting roughly 6 to 12 cycles. Using its own MiXCR run on the 5' RACE reads, TCRdb lists one record per CDR3 protein. The sample has hundreds of thousands of distinct CDR3 sequences; about 30% are singletons. The chain combines TRBV6-2 or TRBV6-3 with TRBJ2-3; D possibly corresponds to TRBD2 (5 bases). The TCR sequence derives from a woman aged 80 or older in good health. Sequencing input: blood. In DNA form, the CDR3 reads TGCGCCAGCAACCATTTTCGGGGTAAGGATGCAGATACGCAGTATTTT. Translating it yields CASNHFRGKDADTQYF.